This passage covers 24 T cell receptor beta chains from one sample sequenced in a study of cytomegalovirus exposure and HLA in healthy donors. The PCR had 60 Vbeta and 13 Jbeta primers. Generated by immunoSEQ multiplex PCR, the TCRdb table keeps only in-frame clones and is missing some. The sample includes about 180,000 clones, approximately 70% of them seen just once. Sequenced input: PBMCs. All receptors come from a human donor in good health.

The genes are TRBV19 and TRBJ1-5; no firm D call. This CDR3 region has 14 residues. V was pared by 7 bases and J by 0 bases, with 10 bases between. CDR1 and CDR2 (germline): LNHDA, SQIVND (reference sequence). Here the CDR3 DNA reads TGTGCCAGTACATCCTGGAGTAGCAATCAGCCCCAGCATTTT. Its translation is CASTSWSSNQPQHF.

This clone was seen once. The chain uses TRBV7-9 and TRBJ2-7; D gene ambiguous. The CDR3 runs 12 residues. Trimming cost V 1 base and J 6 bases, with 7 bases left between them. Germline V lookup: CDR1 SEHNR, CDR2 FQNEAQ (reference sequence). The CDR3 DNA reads TGTGCCAGCAGCTTAGACTCCCGCGAGCAGTACTTC. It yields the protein CASSLDSREQYF.

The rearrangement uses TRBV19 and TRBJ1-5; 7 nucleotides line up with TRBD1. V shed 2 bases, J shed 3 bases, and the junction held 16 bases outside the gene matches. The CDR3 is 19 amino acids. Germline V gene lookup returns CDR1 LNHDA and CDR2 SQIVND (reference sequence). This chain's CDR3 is CASSILPGGNPTFNQPQHF. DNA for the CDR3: TGTGCCAGTAGTATACTTCCAGGGGGAAACCCCACATTCAATCAGCCCCAGCATTTT.

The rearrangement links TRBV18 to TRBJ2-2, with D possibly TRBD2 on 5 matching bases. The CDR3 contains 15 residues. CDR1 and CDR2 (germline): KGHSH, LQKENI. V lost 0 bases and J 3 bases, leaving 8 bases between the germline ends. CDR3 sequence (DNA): TGTGCCAGCTCACCACCGGAGCGGTACACCGGGGAGCTGTTTTTT. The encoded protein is CASSPPERYTGELFF.

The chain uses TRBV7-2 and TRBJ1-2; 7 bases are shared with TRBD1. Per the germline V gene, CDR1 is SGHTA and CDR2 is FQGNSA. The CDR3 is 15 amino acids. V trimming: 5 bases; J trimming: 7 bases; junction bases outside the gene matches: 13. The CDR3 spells CASSIDRTGFGGYTF. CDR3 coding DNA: TGTGCCAGCAGCATAGATAGGACAGGCTTCGGTGGCTACACCTTC.

CDR3 coding DNA: TGTGCCAGCAGCTACCTCCGGAGTGAGCAGTACTTC. It yields the protein CASSYLRSEQYF. The gene calls are TRBV7-9 and TRBJ2-7, with D hard to call. This CDR3 has 12 residues. V was cut by 4 bases and J by 7 bases, with 11 bases left in between. Germline V lookup: CDR1 SEHNR, CDR2 FQNEAQ (reference sequence).

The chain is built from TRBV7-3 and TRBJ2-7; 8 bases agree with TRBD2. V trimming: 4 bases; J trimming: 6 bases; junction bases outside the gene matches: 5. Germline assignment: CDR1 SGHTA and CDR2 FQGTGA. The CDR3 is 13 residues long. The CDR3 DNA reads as TGTGCCAGCAGCTCCGGGGGGGCTACCGAGCAGTACTTC. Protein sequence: CASSSGGATEQYF.

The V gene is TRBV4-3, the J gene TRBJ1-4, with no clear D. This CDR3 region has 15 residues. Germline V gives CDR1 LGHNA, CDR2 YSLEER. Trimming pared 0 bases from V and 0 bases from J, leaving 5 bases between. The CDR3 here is CASSQDRATNEKLFF. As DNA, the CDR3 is TGCGCCAGCAGCCAAGATCGTGCAACTAATGAAAAACTGTTTTTT.

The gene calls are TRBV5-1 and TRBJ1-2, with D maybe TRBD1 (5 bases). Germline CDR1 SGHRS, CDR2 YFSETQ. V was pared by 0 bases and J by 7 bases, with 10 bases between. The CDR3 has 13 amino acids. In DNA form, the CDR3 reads TGCGCCAGCAGCTTGGCAGGGTACTCTGGCTACACCTTC. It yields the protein CASSLAGYSGYTF.

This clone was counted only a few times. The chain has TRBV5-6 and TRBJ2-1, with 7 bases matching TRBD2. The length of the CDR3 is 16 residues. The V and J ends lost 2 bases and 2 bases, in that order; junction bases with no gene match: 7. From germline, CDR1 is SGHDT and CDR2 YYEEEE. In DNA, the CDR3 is TGTGCCAGCAGCTTTGGCGGGACTACCGCCTACAATGAGCAGTTCTTC. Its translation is CASSFGGTTAYNEQFF.

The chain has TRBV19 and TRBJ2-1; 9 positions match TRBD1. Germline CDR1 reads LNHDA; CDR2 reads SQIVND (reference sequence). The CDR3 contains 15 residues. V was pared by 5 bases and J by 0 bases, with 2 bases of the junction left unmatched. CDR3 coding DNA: TGTGCCAGTAGTTGGGGACAGGGCTCCTACAATGAGCAGTTCTTC. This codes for CASSWGQGSYNEQFF.

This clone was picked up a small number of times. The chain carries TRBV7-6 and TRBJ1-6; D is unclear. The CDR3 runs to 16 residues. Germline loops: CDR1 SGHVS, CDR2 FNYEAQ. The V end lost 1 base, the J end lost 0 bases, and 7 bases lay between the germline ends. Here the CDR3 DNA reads TGTGCCAGCAGCTTAGGCGGGAGCTCCTATAATTCACCCCTCCACTTT. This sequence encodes CASSLGGSSYNSPLHF.

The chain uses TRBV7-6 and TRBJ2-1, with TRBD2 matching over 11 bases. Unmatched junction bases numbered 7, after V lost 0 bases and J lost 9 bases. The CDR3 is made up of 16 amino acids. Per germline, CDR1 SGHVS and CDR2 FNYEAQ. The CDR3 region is CASSLARLAGGGEQFF. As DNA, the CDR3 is TGTGCCAGCAGCTTAGCACGCCTAGCGGGGGGCGGTGAGCAGTTCTTC.

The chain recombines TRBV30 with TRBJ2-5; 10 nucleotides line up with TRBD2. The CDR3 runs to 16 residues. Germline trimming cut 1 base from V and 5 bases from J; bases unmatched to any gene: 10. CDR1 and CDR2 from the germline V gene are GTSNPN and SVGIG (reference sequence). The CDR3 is CAWSAPQRGGKETQYF. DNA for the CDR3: TGTGCCTGGAGTGCCCCCCAGCGGGGGGGCAAGGAGACCCAGTACTTC.

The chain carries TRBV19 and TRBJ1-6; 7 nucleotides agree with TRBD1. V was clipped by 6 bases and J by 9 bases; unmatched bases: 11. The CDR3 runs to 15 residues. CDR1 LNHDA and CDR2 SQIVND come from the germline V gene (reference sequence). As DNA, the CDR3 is TGTGCCAGTAGGACGACAGGGCGGGGAGTTTCACCCCTCCACTTT. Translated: CASRTTGRGVSPLHF.

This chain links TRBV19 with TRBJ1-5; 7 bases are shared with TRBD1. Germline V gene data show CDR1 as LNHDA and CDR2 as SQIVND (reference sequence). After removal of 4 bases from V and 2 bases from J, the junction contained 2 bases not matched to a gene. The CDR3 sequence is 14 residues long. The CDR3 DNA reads TGTGCCAGTAGTACCACAGGGGGCAATCAGCCCCAGCATTTT. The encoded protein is CASSTTGGNQPQHF.

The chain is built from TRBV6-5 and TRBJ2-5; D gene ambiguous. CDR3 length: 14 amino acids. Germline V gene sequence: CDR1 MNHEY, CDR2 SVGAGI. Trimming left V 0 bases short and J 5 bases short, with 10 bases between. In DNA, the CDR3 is TGTGCCAGCAGTTACTCTGAAAGTAGTGAGACCCAGTACTTC. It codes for CASSYSESSETQYF.

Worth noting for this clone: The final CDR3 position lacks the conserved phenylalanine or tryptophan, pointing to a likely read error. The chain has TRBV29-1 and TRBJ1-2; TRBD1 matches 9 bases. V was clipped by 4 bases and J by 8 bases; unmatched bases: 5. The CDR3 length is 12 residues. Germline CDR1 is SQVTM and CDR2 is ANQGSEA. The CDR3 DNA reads TGCAGCGTTGGGGGACAGGGTGACGGCTACACCCTC. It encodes CSVGGQGDGYTL.

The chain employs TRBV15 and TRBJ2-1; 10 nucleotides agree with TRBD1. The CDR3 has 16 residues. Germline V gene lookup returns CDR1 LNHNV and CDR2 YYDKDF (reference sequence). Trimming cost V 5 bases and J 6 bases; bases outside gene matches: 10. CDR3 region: CATSPRSGQGFNEQFF. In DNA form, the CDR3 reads TGTGCCACCAGCCCTCGATCGGGACAGGGGTTCAATGAGCAGTTCTTC.

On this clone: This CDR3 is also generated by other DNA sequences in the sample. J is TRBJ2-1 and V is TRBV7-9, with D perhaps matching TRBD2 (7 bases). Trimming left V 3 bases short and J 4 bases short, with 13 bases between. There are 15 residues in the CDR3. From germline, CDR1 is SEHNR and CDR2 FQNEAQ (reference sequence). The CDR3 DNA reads TGTGCCAGCAGCTTTTTGGGAGGGGGATACAATGAGCAGTTCTTC. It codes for CASSFLGGGYNEQFF.

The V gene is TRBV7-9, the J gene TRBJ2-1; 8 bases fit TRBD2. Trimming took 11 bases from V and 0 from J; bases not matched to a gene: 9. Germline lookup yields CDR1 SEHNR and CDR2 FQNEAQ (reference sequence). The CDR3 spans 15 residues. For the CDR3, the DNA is TGTGCCTGCCCGGTCGGGACTAGCTCCTACAATGAGCAGTTCTTC. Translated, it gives CACPVGTSSYNEQFF.

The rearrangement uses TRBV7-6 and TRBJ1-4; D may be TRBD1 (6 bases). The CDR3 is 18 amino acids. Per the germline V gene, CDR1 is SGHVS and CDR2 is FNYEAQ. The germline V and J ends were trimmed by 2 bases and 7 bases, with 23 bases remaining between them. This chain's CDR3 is CASSLYLGIGGLAEKLFF. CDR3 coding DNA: TGTGCCAGCAGCTTATATCTAGGAATCGGGGGGCTGGCTGAAAAACTGTTTTTT.

This CDR3 is CASSPVFSANTGELFF. CDR3 bases: TGCGCCAGCAGCCCCGTTTTCAGTGCGAACACCGGGGAGCTGTTTTTT. The rearrangement links TRBV5-1 to TRBJ2-2, with D hard to call. The CDR3 runs to 16 residues. V was shortened by 4 bases and J by 0 bases, with 13 bases between the two germline ends. CDR1 is SGHRS, CDR2 YFSETQ, per germline.

The CDR3, as DNA: TGTGCCAGCAGCCCCTTAGGGGACCAAGAGACCCAGTACTTC. It encodes CASSPLGDQETQYF. The chain uses TRBV7-3 and TRBJ2-5; the D gene is possibly TRBD1 (5 bases). The CDR3 has 14 amino acids. V was trimmed by 5 bases and J by 0 bases, leaving 10 bases between them. CDR1 SGHTA and CDR2 FQGTGA come from the germline V gene.